These 20 T cell receptor beta chains were all obtained from the same sample, sequenced in a study of patients and donors after allogeneic stem cell transplantation. TCRdb used MiXCR to reprocess the RT-PCR reads, holding one entry per CDR3 protein. The sample shows fewer than 200,000 distinct CDR3 sequences, approximately 31% of them seen only once. Sequencing was performed on blood, either unsorted or a sorted T cell fraction (not recorded which). The source of these receptors is a human donor who was either an allogeneic HSCT recipient or a stem cell or donor lymphocyte infusion donor (not recorded which). It is not recorded whose cells these are; they may come from a transplant donor.

V gene TRBV12-3 or TRBV12-4 combines with J gene TRBJ2-5; D call uncertain. The ends were cut back, 1 base at V and 1 base at J, with 10 bases in the middle. CDR3 length equals 15 residues. CDR3 residues: CASSLEYDFQETQYF. The CDR3 DNA reads TGTGCCAGCAGTTTAGAGTACGACTTCCAAGAGACCCAGTACTTC.

This clonotype has at least ten counts. The J gene is TRBJ1-5, the V gene TRBV27; D not resolved. The V gene lost 2 bases and the J gene lost 4 bases, with 15 bases spanning the gap. The CDR3 is 16 residues long. Germline assignment: CDR1 MNHEY and CDR2 SMNVEV (reference sequence). The CDR3 spells CASSLIGPRPNQPQHF. DNA for the CDR3: TGTGCCAGCAGTTTAATTGGTCCCCGGCCAAATCAGCCCCAGCATTTT.

This clonotype was detected a few times. The V gene is TRBV6-2 or TRBV6-3, the J gene TRBJ2-1; D possibly corresponds to TRBD2 (6 bases). Germline V CDR1 and CDR2: MNHEY, SVGEGT. Trimming shortened V by 6 bases and J by 0 bases, and 12 bases separated the two germline ends. CDR3 length: 15 amino acids. The CDR3: CASRPLGLSYNEQFF. Written as DNA, the CDR3 is TGTGCCAGCAGACCTTTGGGACTCTCCTACAATGAGCAGTTCTTC.

CDR3 protein: CASTDRGSKTQYF. CDR3 in DNA: TGTGCCAGCACCGACAGGGGGTCGAAGACCCAGTACTTC. The J gene is TRBJ2-5, the V gene TRBV12-3 or TRBV12-4; 9 bases fit TRBD1. The CDR3 length is 13 residues. With V trimmed by 7 bases and J by 6 bases, 6 bases remained unmatched.

This clonotype was picked up a small number of times. The chain is built from TRBV12-3 or TRBV12-4 and TRBJ1-4, with D unclear. CDR3 length equals 15 residues. Trimming cost V 5 bases and J 8 bases, with 18 bases left between them. The CDR3: CASSPDRKGREKLFF. The DNA of the CDR3 is TGTGCCAGCAGTCCGGACCGCAAGGGCCGGGAAAAACTGTTTTTT.

In its sample, this clonotype was seen a few times. V usage is TRBV7-2 and J usage is TRBJ1-4; possible D gene TRBD1, 6 bases. With 1 base removed from V and 7 bases from J, the gap between germline ends came to 10 bases. The V gene's germline CDR1 is SGHTA and CDR2 FQGNSA. The CDR3 extends over 14 amino acids. The CDR3 region is CASSLGGAGEKLFF. Here the CDR3 DNA reads TGTGCCAGCAGCTTAGGGGGGGCTGGTGAAAAACTGTTTTTT.

This clonotype was picked up a small number of times. The chain employs TRBV7-2 and TRBJ2-2; D remains unclear. Trimming took off 1 base at V and 2 bases at J, with 8 bases between the two ends. The CDR3 length is 15 residues. Germline V lookup: CDR1 SGHTA, CDR2 FQGNSA. The CDR3 DNA sequence: TGTGCCAGCAGCTTAGTCAGGAGTAACACCGGGGAGCTGTTTTTT. Translated, it gives CASSLVRSNTGELFF.

This clonotype was seen a few times. The chain employs TRBV20-1 and TRBJ2-5, with D perhaps TRBD1 (7 bases). Germline lookup yields CDR1 DFQATT and CDR2 SNEGSKA (reference sequence). The CDR3 runs 13 residues. Trimming stripped 7 bases from V and 3 bases from J, with 15 bases between. The CDR3 nucleotides are TGCAGTGTCCTAGACAGGGAGGAAGAGACCCAGTACTTC. It codes for CSVLDREEETQYF.

The V gene is TRBV4-3, the J gene TRBJ2-3; D is undetermined. The CDR3 runs to 14 residues. Trimming took off 2 bases at V and 1 base at J, with 7 bases between the two ends. Germline CDR1 reads LGHNA; CDR2 reads YSLEER. CDR3 amino acids: CASSQRWGTDTQYF. In nucleotides, the CDR3 is TGCGCCAGCAGCCAAAGATGGGGCACAGATACGCAGTATTTT.

There are many counts of this clonotype. The V call is TRBV24-1, the J call TRBJ2-1; 8 nucleotides agree with TRBD1. This CDR3 spans 15 amino acids. The V gene end was trimmed by 3 bases and the J gene end by 9 bases; junction bases not matched to a gene: 9. Germline values: CDR1 KGHDR, CDR2 SFDVKD. CDR3 in DNA: TGTGCCACCAGTGATCCGGGACAGGCATCGGGTGAGCAGTTCTTC. Its protein is CATSDPGQASGEQFF.

This clonotype was counted only a few times. This rearrangement joins TRBV14 to TRBJ2-1, with 7 positions matching TRBD1. The CDR3 length is 14 residues. V was pared by 6 bases and J by 4 bases, with 6 bases of the junction left unmatched. The germline V gene has CDR1 SGHDN and CDR2 FVKESK. In DNA, the CDR3 is TGTGCCAGCAGTACCGGGACAGTTTACAATGAGCAGTTCTTC. Its translation: CASSTGTVYNEQFF.

This chain links TRBV7-9 with TRBJ2-7, with D perhaps matching TRBD1 (6 bases). Trimming stripped 1 base from V and 3 bases from J, with 16 bases between. In germline, CDR1 is SEHNR, CDR2 FQNEAQ (reference sequence). The CDR3 totals 16 residues. CDR3 coding DNA: TGTGCCAGCAGCTTAGGTCCGACAGGAGGCCTCTACGAGCAGTACTTC. Translation gives CASSLGPTGGLYEQYF.

The chain links TRBV7-3 to TRBJ1-1; D is uncertain. Trimming cost V 5 bases and J 3 bases, with 10 bases left between them. The CDR3 contains 13 residues. Germline CDR1 and CDR2: SGHTA and FQGTGA. CDR3 nucleotides: TGTGCCAGCAGCCCCCCAAGGTACACTGAAGCTTTCTTT. Translation: CASSPPRYTEAFF.

The chain links TRBV20-1 to TRBJ1-5, with D hard to call. The germline V and J ends were trimmed by 5 bases and 9 bases, with 14 bases remaining between them. Germline CDR1 reads DFQATT; CDR2 reads SNEGSKA (reference sequence). The CDR3 totals 12 residues. The CDR3 nucleotides are TGCAGTGCTTCTGGACTGGGGAGGCCCCAGCATTTT. Its protein product is CSASGLGRPQHF.

This clonotype appeared many times. The J gene is TRBJ1-3, the V gene TRBV12-3 or TRBV12-4, with D uncertain. The CDR3 is 14 amino acids. The ends were cut back, 3 bases at V and 0 bases at J, with 6 bases in the middle. CDR3 protein: CASSFGASGNTIYF. The CDR3 region has the DNA TGTGCCAGCAGTTTTGGCGCCTCTGGAAACACCATATATTTT.

This clonotype was observed at least ten times. The chain carries TRBV12-3 or TRBV12-4 and TRBJ1-1, with D tentatively TRBD1 (5 bases). This CDR3 contains 13 residues. V gave up 6 bases and J gave up 1 base, with 9 bases separating them. The CDR3 DNA sequence: TGTGCCAGCAGATTTGGGGGGAACACTGAAGCTTTCTTT. Amino acids: CASRFGGNTEAFF.

The J gene is TRBJ2-1, the V gene TRBV28, with 10 bases fitting TRBD2. The junction had 7 bases not matched to a gene; V was cut back by 2 bases and J by 0 bases. This CDR3 has 18 residues. CDR1 is MDHEN, CDR2 SYDVKM, per germline. The CDR3 loop is CASSLDPSGGSSYNEQFF. CDR3 coding DNA: TGTGCCAGCAGTTTAGATCCTAGCGGGGGAAGCTCCTACAATGAGCAGTTCTTC.

The chain couples TRBV12-3 or TRBV12-4 to TRBJ1-2, with 7 bases lining up with TRBD1. V shed 7 bases, J shed 5 bases, and the junction held 7 bases outside the gene matches. This CDR3 is 13 amino acids long. CDR3 amino acids: CASTARGTYGYTF. The DNA of the CDR3 is TGTGCCAGCACTGCCAGGGGGACGTATGGCTACACCTTC.

This clonotype was counted a few times. The genes are TRBV21-1 and TRBJ2-2; the table's TRBD2 call for D was not verified on the DNA. TRBV21-1 is reported as a pseudogene. CDR3 size: 17 residues. The CDR3 DNA reads TGTGCCAGCAGCAAAACGAGACTAGCGGGAGGACCCGGGGAGCTGTTTTTT. Translation gives CASSKTRLAGGPGELFF.

The chain uses TRBV12-3 or TRBV12-4 and TRBJ2-7; D may be TRBD1 (6 bases). V lost 8 bases and J 2 bases, leaving 7 bases between the germline ends. The CDR3 is 11 amino acids. CDR3 sequence reads: CASGTTYEQYF. CDR3 nucleotides: TGTGCCAGCGGGACAACCTACGAGCAGTACTTC.